This T cell receptor beta chain was sequenced during a study of identical twins. Findings and caveats of the study: Within beta out-of-frame sequences, the excess sharing observed between twins was weaker. In zero-insertion analyses, partial confounding could arise from invariant MAIT and iNKT cells.

CDR1 and CDR2 (germline): DFQATT, SNEGSKA (reference sequence). CDR3 length: 15 residues. With 0 bases removed from V and 0 bases from J, the gap between germline ends came to 8 bases. This clonotype was picked up a small number of times. Its antigen remains unidentified. Donors uniformly comprised healthy Caucasians. TCRdb independently ran MiXCR on the 5' RACE reads; one entry per CDR3 protein. This table has approximately 350,000 distinct CDR3 sequences, 12% appearing once. Another study also made use of these data, one on yellow fever vaccine responses in identical twins. As reported in that work: Twin vaccine T cell responses reportedly seemed partly convergent, partly personalized.

Sequenced sample: CD8+ T cells sorted from blood. The chain links TRBV20-1 to TRBJ1-4; weak D call: TRBD1 (5 bases). The TCR was taken from a woman between 18 and 29 years old in good health. CDR3 nucleotides: TGCAGTGCTAGAGATGGGGACCCAACTAATGAAAAACTGTTTTTT. It yields the protein CSARDGDPTNEKLFF.